These T cell receptor beta chains were read from a single sample in a study of PD-1 blockade in classical Hodgkin lymphoma. TCRdb keeps only in-frame clones here, not all; method: immunoSEQ multiplex PCR. The data contain fewer than 50,000 clones, about three quarters of them singletons. This specimen was peripheral blood mononuclear cells (PBMCs), taken before the fourth cycle of nivolumab. These receptors were taken from a human donor with classical Hodgkin lymphoma. The CDR3 runs from the conserved cysteine through the conserved F or W. The order of the fields is CDR3 protein, CDR3 DNA, J gene, CDR3 length, D gene, V gene, clone size. The D gene is left open where the match is weak. Rows give clone size only sometimes, using once, few, many, or a class for an expanded clone.

CASSIGGSTQYF,TGTGCCAGCAGCATCGGGGGGAGTACGCAGTATTTT,TRBJ2-3,12,TRBD2,TRBV5-5,NA
CASSPGPIEPNTEAFF,TGCGCCAGCAGCCCGGGACCGATAGAACCTAACACTGAAGCTTTCTTT,TRBJ1-1,16,NA,TRBV4-3,NA
CASSLNPYSNQPQHF,TGTGCCAGCAGTTTGAACCCCTATAGCAATCAGCCCCAGCATTTT,TRBJ1-5,15,NA,TRBV27,few
CASSLREGRSPLHF,TGTGCCAGCAGCTTAAGAGAGGGACGTTCACCCCTCCACTTT,TRBJ1-6,14,NA,TRBV7-3,NA
CASGYEQYF,TGTGCCAGCGGTTACGAGCAGTACTTC,TRBJ2-7,9,NA,TRBV2,few
CASSVGGDGRNIQYF,TGTGCCAGCAGCGTAGGAGGGGACGGAAGAAACATTCAGTACTTC,TRBJ2-4,15,NA,TRBV9,NA
CATSRVGAGQETQYF,TGTGCCACCAGCAGAGTCGGTGCAGGGCAAGAGACCCAGTACTTC,TRBJ2-5,15,NA,TRBV15,once
CASRSDNRRDSYNSPLHF,TGTGCCAGCAGATCTGACAATCGAAGGGACTCTTATAATTCACCCCTCCACTTT,TRBJ1-6,18,NA,TRBV7-2,NA
CASSEGRGRQETQYF,TGTGCCAGCAGTGAAGGGAGGGGGAGGCAAGAGACCCAGTACTTC,TRBJ2-5,15,NA,TRBV2,NA
CASRSGVVQETQYF,TGTGCCAGCCGTAGCGGGGTGGTGCAAGAGACCCAGTACTTC,TRBJ2-5,14,TRBD2,TRBV28,NA
CASKRTGLQETQYF,TGTGCCAGTAAGAGGACAGGATTACAAGAGACCCAGTACTTC,TRBJ2-5,14,TRBD1,TRBV19,NA
CASSIVSGTSGAFSSYEQYF,TGCGCCAGCAGCATCGTTTCCGGGACTAGCGGGGCTTTTTCTTCCTACGAGCAGTACTTC,TRBJ2-7,20,TRBD2,TRBV5-1,NA
CASSLGAISYTF,TGTGCCAGCAGCTTAGGGGCGATTTCCTACACCTTC,TRBJ1-2,12,NA,TRBV7-9,NA
CASSQGEGQGYQPQHF,TGCGCCAGCAGCCAAGGCGAGGGACAGGGTTATCAGCCCCAGCATTTT,TRBJ1-5,16,TRBD1,TRBV4-1,NA
CASSPRDGDEQFF,TGTGCCAGCTCACCTCGGGATGGGGATGAGCAGTTCTTC,TRBJ2-1,13,NA,TRBV18,NA
CASIRDSDLAETQYF,TGTGCCAGCATTAGAGACAGTGACCTAGCAGAGACCCAGTACTTC,TRBJ2-5,15,NA,TRBV6-1,NA
CASSLVTVAEAFF,TGTGCCAGCAGCTTAGTGACAGTCGCCGAAGCTTTCTTT,TRBJ1-1,13,NA,TRBV11-2,NA
CASSQGQVNTEAFF,TGTGCCAGCAGCCAGGGGCAGGTAAACACTGAAGCTTTCTTT,TRBJ1-1,14,NA,TRBV7-2,NA
CASSFPGTTDTQYF,TGTGCCAGCAGCTTTCCCGGGACCACAGATACGCAGTATTTT,TRBJ2-3,14,NA,TRBV7-3,NA
CASSPTPRQGGNTIYF,TGTGCCAGCTCACCTACCCCCCGACAGGGTGGAAACACCATATATTTT,TRBJ1-3,16,TRBD1,TRBV18,few
CASSWNTYEQYF,TGTGCCAGCAGCTGGAATACCTACGAGCAGTACTTC,TRBJ2-7,12,NA,TRBV7-9,NA
CASSRGGIGYGYTF,TGTGCCAGCAGCCGTGGAGGAATAGGCTATGGCTACACCTTC,TRBJ1-2,14,NA,TRBV5-6,once
CASTTSGLQETQYF,TGTGCCAGCACCACCTCTGGCTTACAAGAGACCCAGTACTTC,TRBJ2-5,14,NA,TRBV6-1,NA
CASSSNTEAFF,TGTGCCAGCAGCTCAAACACTGAAGCTTTCTTT,TRBJ1-1,11,NA,TRBV5-4,few
CASSEQPLAGNTIYF,TGTGCCAGCAGTGAACAACCGCTAGCGGGAAACACCATATATTTT,TRBJ1-3,15,NA,TRBV6-1,NA
CASSFHSTDFVETQYF,TGTGCCAGCAGCTTCCACAGTACCGACTTTGTGGAGACCCAGTACTTC,TRBJ2-5,16,NA,TRBV7-2,NA